These T cell receptor beta chains were read from a single sample in a study of CXCR3-negative and CXCR3-positive naive CD8 T cells. TCRdb reprocessed the 5' RACE reads; each CDR3 protein has one entry and no DNA is given. The sample has some 8,000 distinct CDR3 sequences. The sequenced material came from naive CXCR3+ CD8+ T cells from blood. The receptors were sampled from a human donor in good health. Some clones in this sample may be carry-over from other donors' samples. Both conserved end residues are part of each CDR3. Expanded clones are given a class, and other clones once, few, many or no size at all.

clone size,V gene,J gene,CDR3 protein
medium-sized,TRBV6-5,TRBJ2-5,CASSHGGGRSETQYF
.,TRBV29-1,TRBJ1-2,CSDGPGWGYTF
medium-sized,TRBV4-3,TRBJ1-2,CASSQDWGDHYGYTF
.,TRBV29-1,TRBJ1-1,CSVEGKVNTEAFF
.,TRBV7-9,TRBJ2-2,CASPAGGSAAANTGELFF
.,TRBV29-1,TRBJ1-1,CSVNRQGNTEAFF
medium-sized,TRBV25-1,TRBJ1-2,CASSETYLGYTF
.,TRBV19,TRBJ2-1,CASRDSSGRGNEQFF
.,TRBV28,TRBJ2-1,CASSTSFEGLSYNEQFF
.,TRBV10-3,TRBJ2-7,CAISESHSRPSYEQYF
medium-sized,TRBV29-1,TRBJ1-2,CSVEGQGYGYTF
medium-sized,TRBV7-8,TRBJ2-3,CASSLTRTSENPTDTQYF
.,TRBV29-1,TRBJ1-2,CSVGQGDGYTF
medium-sized,TRBV29-1,TRBJ1-1,CSAEEAGGFRAEAFF
.,TRBV5-1,TRBJ1-4,CASSHYGRGEVFF
.,TRBV12-3/TRBV12-4,TRBJ1-5,CASAAGPGPFNQPQHF
.,TRBV12-3/TRBV12-4,TRBJ2-5,CASSFLAGEYQETQYF
.,TRBV29-1,TRBJ2-7,CSVEFRASGTYEQYF
medium-sized,TRBV29-1,TRBJ1-1,CSVRETGGSEAFF
.,TRBV11-3,TRBJ2-7,CASSPGTGWYEQYF
medium-sized,TRBV29-1,TRBJ1-1,CSVVPTELDTEAFF
.,TRBV29-1,TRBJ2-7,CSVELAGVAYEQYF
.,TRBV20-1,TRBJ2-7,CSARDVGLAEYEQYF
.,TRBV11-1,TRBJ1-4,CASSQTGTGGEKLFF
.,TRBV7-9,TRBJ1-5,CASSDSTGRDNQPQHF
.,TRBV7-8,TRBJ2-4,CASSLFQTKNIQYF
.,TRBV7-8,TRBJ2-5,CASSRPSTVQETQYF
.,TRBV27,TRBJ1-1,CASSLASGTGRPEAFF
.,TRBV7-2,TRBJ1-5,CASSSLEDSLNQPQHF
.,TRBV29-1,TRBJ2-1,CSVYGTSYNEQFF
medium-sized,TRBV6-6,TRBJ2-1,CASSYSGTSRHNEQFF
.,TRBV29-1,TRBJ2-7,CSYGTGKGQYF
.,TRBV12-3/TRBV12-4,TRBJ2-1,CASSLDALDEQFF
.,TRBV2,TRBJ2-7,CASSPRDTFYEQYF
medium-sized,TRBV4-3,TRBJ1-4,CASSQGTATNEKLFF
.,TRBV29-1,TRBJ2-1,CSVEGSSGGGHSYNEQFF
.,TRBV29-1,TRBJ2-1,CSSLGPPSYNEQFF
medium-sized,TRBV6-5,TRBJ1-6,CASSYSVEFGSPLHF
.,TRBV28,TRBJ2-7,CASSPGQVSYEQYF
.,TRBV30,TRBJ2-1,CAWKWDGYNEQFF
.,TRBV6-5,TRBJ1-5,CASRADRGLSNQPQHF
.,TRBV3-1,TRBJ2-1,CASSQAGSPPEQFF
.,TRBV29-1,TRBJ2-6,CSVQRGFHVLTF
medium-sized,TRBV29-1,TRBJ2-1,CSVEGTEAYNEQFF
.,TRBV7-9,TRBJ1-1,CASSPRTGGEDTEAFF
medium-sized,TRBV9,TRBJ2-5,CASSGLAVQETQYF
.,TRBV28,TRBJ1-2,CASSGTDYGYTF
medium-sized,TRBV30,TRBJ1-1,CAWSEGAASNTEAFF
.,TRBV5-4,TRBJ2-1,CASSFGLAGGRNEQFF
.,TRBV25-1,TRBJ1-1,CASLAGTEAFF
medium-sized,TRBV29-1,TRBJ2-2,CSVRQNTGELFF